This paragraph covers one T cell receptor beta chain sequence. Its target is not known. TCRdb reprocessed the 5' RACE reads via MiXCR and lists one record per CDR3 protein. The sample contains 400,000 or so distinct CDR3 sequences, 15% to 20% of which appear only once. This sample stems from a study of T-cell memory formation after mild COVID-19. Background on the study: In these data, TCR clusters were largely donor specific.

Study outcomes and limitations: The study found balanced CD4/CD8 in clones contracting day 15 to 85 and a CD4+ lean in later expanders.

This sequence originates from an adult woman who had mild COVID-19 (a few samples of this study predate the infection). Cell type and time point are not known. The specimen was PBMCs or a T cell subset sorted from them (not recorded which).

This CDR3 reads CASSPRGQGYNEQFF. DNA for the CDR3: TGTGCCAGCAGCCCCAGGGGACAGGGTTACAATGAGCAGTTCTTC. The J gene is TRBJ2-1, the V gene TRBV12-3 or TRBV12-4, with TRBD1 identical over 9 bases. The CDR3 consists of 15 residues. V was pared by 6 bases and J by 4 bases, with 7 bases of the junction left unmatched.